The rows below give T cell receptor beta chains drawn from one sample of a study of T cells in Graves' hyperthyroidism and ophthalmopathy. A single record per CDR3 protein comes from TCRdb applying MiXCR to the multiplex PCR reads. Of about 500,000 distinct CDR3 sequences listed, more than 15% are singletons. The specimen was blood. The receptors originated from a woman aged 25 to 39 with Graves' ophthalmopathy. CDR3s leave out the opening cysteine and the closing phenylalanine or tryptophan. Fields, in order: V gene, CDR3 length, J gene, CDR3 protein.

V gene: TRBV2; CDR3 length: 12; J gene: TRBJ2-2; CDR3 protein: ASSDTPNTGELF
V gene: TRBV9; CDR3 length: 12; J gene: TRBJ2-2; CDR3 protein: ASSARSNTGELF
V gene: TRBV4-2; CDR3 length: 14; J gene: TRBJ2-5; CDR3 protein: ASSQDVAGRQETQY
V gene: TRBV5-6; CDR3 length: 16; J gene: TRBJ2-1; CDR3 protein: ASSLGDRGPNSYNEQF
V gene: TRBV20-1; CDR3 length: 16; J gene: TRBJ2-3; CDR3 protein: SAAPTSSLTSSTDTQY
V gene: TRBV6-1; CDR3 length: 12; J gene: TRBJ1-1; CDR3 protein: ASSEEAQNTEAF
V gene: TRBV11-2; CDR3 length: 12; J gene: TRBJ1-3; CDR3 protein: ASSSRWTGNTIY
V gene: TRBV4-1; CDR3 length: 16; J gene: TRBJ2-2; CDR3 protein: ASSRTGLAGLTTGELF
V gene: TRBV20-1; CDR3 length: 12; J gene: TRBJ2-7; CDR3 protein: SALRAAGSYEQY
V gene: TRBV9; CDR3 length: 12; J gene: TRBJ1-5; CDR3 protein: ASSVSEVAEPQH
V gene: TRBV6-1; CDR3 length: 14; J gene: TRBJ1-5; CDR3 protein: ASSRDRAYPNQPQH
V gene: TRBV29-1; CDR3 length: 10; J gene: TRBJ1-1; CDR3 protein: SAQGAWTEAF
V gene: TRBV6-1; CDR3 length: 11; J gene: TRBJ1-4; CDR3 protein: ASSDRGGEKLF
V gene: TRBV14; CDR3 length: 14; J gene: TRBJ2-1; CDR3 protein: ASSQDPRLAYNEQF
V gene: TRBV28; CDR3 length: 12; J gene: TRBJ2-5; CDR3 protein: ASSPPEGQETQY
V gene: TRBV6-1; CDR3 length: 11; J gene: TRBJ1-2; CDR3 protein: ASSRRDPGGYT
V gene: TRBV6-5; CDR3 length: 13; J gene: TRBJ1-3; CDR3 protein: ASSNQRGSGNTIY
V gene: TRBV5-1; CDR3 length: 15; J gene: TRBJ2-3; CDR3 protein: ASSLAGNIGLIDTQY
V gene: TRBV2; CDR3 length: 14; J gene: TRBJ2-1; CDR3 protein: ASSETRTDRSNEQF
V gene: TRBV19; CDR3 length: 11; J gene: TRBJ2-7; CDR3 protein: ASRDGYSYEQY
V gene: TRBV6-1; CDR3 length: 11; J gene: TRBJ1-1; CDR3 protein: ASSGTGATEAF
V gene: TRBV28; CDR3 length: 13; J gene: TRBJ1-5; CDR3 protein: ASSFPPPGNQPQH
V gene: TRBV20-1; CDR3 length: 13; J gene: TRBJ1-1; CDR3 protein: SAANGVLMNTEAF
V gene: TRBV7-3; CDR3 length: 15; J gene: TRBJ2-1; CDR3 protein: ASSLSMGAGSYNEQF
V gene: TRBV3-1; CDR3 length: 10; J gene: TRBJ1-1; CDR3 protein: ASSQDEGIAF
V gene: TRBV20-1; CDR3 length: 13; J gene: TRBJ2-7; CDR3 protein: SAPRQGSVLYEQY
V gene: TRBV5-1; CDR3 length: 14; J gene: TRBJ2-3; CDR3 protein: ASSTAGQIGGDTQY